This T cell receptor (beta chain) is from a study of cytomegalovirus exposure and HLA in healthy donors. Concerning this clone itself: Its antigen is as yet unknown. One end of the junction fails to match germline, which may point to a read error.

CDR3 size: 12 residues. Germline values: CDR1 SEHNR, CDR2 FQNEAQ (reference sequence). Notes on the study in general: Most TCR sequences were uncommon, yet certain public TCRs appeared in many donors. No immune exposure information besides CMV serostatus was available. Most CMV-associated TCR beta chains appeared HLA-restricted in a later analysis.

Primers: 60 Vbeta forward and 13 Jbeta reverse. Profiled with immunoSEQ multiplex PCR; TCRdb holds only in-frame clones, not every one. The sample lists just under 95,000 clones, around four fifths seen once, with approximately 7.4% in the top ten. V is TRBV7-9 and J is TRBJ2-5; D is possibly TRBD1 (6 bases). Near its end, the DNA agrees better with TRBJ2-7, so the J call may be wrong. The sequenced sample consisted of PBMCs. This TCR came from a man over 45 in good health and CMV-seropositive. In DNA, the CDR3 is TGTTCCAGCAGTCCGGACAGTTACGAGCAGTACTTC. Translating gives CSSSPDSYEQYF.